Sequencing of this T cell receptor (beta chain) was carried out in a study of CD4 T cells in relation to SARS-CoV-2 and coronaviruses. Overall study: PBMCs were cultured with antigen for nine to ten days before TCR beta sequencing. Negative control cultures got HIV-1 Nef peptides or no peptide.

Worth noting for this clone: As yet, its antigen is unknown.

Here immunoSEQ multiplex PCR was the method, and the copy in TCRdb shows in-frame clones only, minus some. The repertoire holds about 26,000 clones, about 77% seen once, with roughly 20% in the top ten. Unexposed donor CD4+ T cells date from about 2010-2018, before the COVID-19 pandemic. The cells were cultured for about ten days before CD4+ T cells were isolated. Cells permitting, SARS-CoV-2 S/N and four cold-coronavirus spikes were tested on unexposed-donor CD4+ T cells. Germline-derived CDR1 and CDR2 are SGHDT and YYEEEE. The V and J ends lost 4 bases and 3 bases, in that order; junction bases with no gene match: 3. CDR3 length equals 15 residues.

Sequenced material: CD4+ T cells from PBMCs, cultured in vitro. This TCR derives from a human donor in good health. The chain has TRBV5-6 and TRBJ2-1, with 11 bases aligning to TRBD2. The CDR3 is CASSAGLADYNEQFF. In nucleotides, the CDR3 is TGTGCCAGCAGCGCGGGACTAGCGGACTACAATGAGCAGTTCTTC.